This TCR beta chain was identified during a study of identical twins. Study-wide results and caveats: Where out-of-frame alpha sequences were twin-shared, they showed excess low generation probability. Memory repertoires showed no such pattern, whereas abundant cord blood beta clonotypes carried fewer insertions. Among monozygotic twins, out-of-frame TCR alpha sharing exceeded what models predicted.

This clonotype was counted between two and nine times. Antigen unknown. TCRdb called the 5' RACE reads again in MiXCR, with one record for every CDR3 protein. Of 1.5 million to 2 million distinct CDR3 sequences in the sample, roughly a third are singletons; the top ten hold roughly 0.3%. CDR3 length: 14 residues. Germline values: CDR1 SGHTS, CDR2 YDEGEE. V lost 4 bases to trimming and J lost 8 bases; unmatched junction nucleotides: 5. J is TRBJ2-1 and V is TRBV5-8, with TRBD2 matching 11 bases. The receptor comes from a newborn girl in good health. Sequencing input: cord blood. As DNA, the CDR3 is TGTGCCAGCAGCCAGCTACTAGCGGGAGATGAGCAGTTCTTC. It encodes CASSQLLAGDEQFF.